This note documents a single T cell receptor beta chain sequence. Its target is unknown. The authors ran a second PCR of about 7 to 12 cycles using a sample-barcoded 5' primer and a J-beta primer mix. Sequencing recovered at least 2.5 million CDR3-containing paired-end reads from each sample. TCRdb re-derived calls from the 5' RACE reads in MiXCR, one entry per CDR3 protein. This table holds some 730,000 distinct CDR3 sequences, 22% found once. This sample is part of a study of blood T cells in healthy people across ages. Study results and limitations: Possibly confounding the expanded clonotype changes was the fact that donor CMV status was unknown.

The sequenced material came from blood. The source is a man aged 65 to 79 in good health.

CDR3 residues: CASSLRGDRNTEAFF. The CDR3, as DNA: TGCGCCAGCAGCTTGCGGGGCGACCGGAACACTGAAGCTTTCTTT. V and J are TRBV5-1 and TRBJ1-1; D possibly corresponds to TRBD1 (5 bases). The germline CDR1 and CDR2 sequences are SGHRS and YFSETQ. Trimming left V 1 base short and J 1 base short, with 11 bases between. The CDR3 length is 15 residues.